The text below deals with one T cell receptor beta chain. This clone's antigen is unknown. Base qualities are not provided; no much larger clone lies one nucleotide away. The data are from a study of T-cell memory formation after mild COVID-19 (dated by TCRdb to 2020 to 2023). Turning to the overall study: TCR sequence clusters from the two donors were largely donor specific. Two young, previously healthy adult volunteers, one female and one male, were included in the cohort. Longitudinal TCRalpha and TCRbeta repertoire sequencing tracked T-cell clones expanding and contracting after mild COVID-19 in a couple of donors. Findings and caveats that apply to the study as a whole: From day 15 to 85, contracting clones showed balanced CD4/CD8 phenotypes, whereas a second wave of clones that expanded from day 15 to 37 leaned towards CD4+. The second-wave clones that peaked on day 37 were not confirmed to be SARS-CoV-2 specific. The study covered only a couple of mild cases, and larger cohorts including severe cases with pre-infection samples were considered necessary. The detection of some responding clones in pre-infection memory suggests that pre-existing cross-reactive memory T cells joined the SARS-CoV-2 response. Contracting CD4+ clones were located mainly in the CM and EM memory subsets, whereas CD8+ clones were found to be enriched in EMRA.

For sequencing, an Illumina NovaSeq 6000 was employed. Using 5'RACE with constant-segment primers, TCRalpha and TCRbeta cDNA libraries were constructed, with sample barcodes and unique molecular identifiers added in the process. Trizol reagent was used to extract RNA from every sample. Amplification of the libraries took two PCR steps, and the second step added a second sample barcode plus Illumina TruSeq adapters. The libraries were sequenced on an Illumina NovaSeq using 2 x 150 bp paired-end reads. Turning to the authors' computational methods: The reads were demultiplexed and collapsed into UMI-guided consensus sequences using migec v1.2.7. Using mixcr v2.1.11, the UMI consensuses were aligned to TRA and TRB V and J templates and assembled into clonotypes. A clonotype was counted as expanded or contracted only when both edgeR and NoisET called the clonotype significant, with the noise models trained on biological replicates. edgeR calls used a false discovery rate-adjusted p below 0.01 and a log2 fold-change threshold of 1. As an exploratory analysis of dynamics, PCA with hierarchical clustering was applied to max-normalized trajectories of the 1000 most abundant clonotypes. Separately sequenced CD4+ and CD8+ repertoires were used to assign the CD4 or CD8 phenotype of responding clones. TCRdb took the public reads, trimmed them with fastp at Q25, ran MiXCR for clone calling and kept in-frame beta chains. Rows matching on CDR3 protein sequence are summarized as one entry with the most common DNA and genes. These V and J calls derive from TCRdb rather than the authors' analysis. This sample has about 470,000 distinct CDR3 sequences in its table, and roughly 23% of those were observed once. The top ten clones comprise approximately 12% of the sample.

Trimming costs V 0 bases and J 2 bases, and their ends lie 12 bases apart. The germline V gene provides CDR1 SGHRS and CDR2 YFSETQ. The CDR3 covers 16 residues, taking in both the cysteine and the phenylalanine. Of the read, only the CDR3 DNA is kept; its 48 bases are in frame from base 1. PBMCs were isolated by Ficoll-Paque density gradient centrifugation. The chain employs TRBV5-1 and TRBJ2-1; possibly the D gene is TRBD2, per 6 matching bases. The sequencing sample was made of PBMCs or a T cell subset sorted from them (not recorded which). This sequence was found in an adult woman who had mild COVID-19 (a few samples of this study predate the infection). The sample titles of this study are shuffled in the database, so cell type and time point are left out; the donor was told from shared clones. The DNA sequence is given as TGCGCCAGCAGCTTGGTCGGGGGAGGCGCCTACAATGAGCAGTTCTTC. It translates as CASSLVGGGAYNEQFF.